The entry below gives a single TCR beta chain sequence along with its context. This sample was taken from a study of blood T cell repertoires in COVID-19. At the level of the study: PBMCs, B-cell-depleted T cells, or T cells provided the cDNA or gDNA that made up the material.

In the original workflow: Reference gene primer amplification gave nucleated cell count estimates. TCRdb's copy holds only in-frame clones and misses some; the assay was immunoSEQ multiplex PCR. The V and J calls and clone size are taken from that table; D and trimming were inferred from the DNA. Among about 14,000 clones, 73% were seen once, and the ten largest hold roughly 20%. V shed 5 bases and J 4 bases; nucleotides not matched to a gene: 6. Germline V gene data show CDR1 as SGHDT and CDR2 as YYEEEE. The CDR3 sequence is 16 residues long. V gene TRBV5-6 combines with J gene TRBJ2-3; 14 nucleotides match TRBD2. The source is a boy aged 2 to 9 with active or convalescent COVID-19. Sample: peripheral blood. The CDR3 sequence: CASRDGLAGGADTQYF. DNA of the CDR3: TGTGCCAGCAGGGATGGACTAGCGGGGGGCGCAGATACGCAGTATTTT.